This T cell receptor beta chain appears in the sequencing data of a study of cytomegalovirus exposure and HLA in healthy donors. Across the whole study: Membership in the Caucasian-associated ancestry cluster was found for about 84% of 398 genotyped donors.

This clone was seen just once. The antigen remains unidentified. PCR was performed using 60 Vbeta and 13 Jbeta primers. The method was immunoSEQ multiplex PCR; TCRdb's version includes in-frame clones alone and lacks a portion of them. The sample contains approximately 130,000 clones, 80% to 90% of which appear only once. Findings and caveats of the study: Available immune exposure information covered CMV serostatus only. A prior analysis recorded that most TCR beta V segments were productive about 90% or about 30% of the time. Researchers reportedly found TCR beta sequences accurately predicted most subjects' HLA-A and HLA-B alleles.

This CDR3 region has 14 residues. With 0 bases removed from V and 2 bases from J, the gap between germline ends came to 8 bases. The germline gives CDR1 SGHRS, CDR2 YFSETQ. The sequence was collected from a man aged 40-49 years in good health and CMV-seronegative. Sequencing was done on a sample of PBMCs. The rearrangement links TRBV5-1 to TRBJ1-1; no definite D call. The CDR3 region has the DNA TGCGCCAGCAGCTTGGCTTTTACAAACACTGAAGCTTTCTTT. It yields the protein CASSLAFTNTEAFF.